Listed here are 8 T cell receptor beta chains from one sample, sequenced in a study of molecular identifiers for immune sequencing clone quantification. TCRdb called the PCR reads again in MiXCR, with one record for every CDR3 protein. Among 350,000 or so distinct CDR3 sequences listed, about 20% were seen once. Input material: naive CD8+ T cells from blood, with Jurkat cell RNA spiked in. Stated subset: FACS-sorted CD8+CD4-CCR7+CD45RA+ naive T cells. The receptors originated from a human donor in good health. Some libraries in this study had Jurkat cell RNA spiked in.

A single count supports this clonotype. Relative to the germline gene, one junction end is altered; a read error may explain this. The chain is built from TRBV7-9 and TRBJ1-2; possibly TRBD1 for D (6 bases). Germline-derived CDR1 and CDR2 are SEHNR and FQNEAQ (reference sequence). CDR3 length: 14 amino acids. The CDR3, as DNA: TGTGCCAGCAGCCGGACAGAAAGCAACTATGGCTACGCCTTC. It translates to CASSRTESNYGYAF.

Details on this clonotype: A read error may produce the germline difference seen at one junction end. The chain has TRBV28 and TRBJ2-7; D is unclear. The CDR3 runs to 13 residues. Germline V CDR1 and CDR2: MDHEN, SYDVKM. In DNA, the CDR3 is TGTGCCTGCAGTTTTGCGCAATCCTACGAGCAGTACTTC. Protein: CACSFAQSYEQYF.

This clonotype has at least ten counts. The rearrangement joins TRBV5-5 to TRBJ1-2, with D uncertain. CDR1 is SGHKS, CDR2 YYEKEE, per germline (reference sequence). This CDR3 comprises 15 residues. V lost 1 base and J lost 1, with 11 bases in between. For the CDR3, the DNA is TGTGCCAGCAGCTTGACAGCGAGTATTAACTATGGCTACACCTTC. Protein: CASSLTASINYGYTF.

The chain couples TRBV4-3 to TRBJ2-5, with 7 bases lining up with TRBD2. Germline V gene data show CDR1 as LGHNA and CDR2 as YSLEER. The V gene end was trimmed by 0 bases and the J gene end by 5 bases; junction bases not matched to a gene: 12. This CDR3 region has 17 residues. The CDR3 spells CASSQEIPSGRMETQYF. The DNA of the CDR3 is TGCGCCAGCAGCCAAGAGATCCCTAGCGGCCGGATGGAGACCCAGTACTTC.

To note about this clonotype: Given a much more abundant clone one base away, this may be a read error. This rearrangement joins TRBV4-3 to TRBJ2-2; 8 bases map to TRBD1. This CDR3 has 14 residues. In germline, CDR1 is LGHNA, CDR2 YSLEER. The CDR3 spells CASSPGQVTGELLF. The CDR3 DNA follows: TGCGCCAGCAGCCCGGGACAGGTCACCGGGGAGCTGCTTTTT.

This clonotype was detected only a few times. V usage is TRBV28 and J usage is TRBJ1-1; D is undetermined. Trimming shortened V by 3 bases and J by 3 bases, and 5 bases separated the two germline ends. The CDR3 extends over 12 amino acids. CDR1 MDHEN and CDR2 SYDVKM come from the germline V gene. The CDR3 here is CASSFADTEAFF. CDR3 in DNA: TGTGCCAGCAGTTTCGCCGACACTGAAGCTTTCTTT. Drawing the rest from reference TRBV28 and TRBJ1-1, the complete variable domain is DVKVTQSSRYLVKRTGEKVFLECVQDMDHENMFWYRQDPGLGLRLIYFSYDVKMKEKGDIPEGYSVSREKKERFSLILESASTNQTSMYLCASSFADTEAFFGQGTRLTVV.

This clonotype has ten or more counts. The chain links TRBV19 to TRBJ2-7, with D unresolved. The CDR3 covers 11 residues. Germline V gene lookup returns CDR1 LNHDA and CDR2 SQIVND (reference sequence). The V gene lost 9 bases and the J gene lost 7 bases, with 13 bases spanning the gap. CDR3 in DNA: TGTGCCAGCGGCCAGGCTACTGAGCAGTACTTC. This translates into CASGQATEQYF.

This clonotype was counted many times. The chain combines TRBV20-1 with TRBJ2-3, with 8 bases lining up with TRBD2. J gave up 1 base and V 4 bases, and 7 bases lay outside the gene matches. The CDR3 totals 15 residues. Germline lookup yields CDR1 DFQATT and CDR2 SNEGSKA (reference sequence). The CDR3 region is CSAKNSGAGTDTQYF. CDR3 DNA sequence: TGCAGTGCTAAAAATAGCGGGGCAGGCACAGATACGCAGTATTTT.